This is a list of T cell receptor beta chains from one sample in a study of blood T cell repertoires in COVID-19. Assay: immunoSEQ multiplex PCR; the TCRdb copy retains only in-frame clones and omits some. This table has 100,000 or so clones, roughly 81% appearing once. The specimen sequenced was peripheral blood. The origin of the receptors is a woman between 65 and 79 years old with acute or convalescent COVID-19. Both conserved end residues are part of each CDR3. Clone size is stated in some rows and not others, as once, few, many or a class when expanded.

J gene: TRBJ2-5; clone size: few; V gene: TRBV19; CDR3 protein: CASSIWGGQETQYF
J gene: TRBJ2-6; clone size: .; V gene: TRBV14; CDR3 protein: CASSPLRVQLPGANVLTF
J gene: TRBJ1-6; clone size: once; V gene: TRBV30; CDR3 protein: CAWSGQGSYNSPLHF
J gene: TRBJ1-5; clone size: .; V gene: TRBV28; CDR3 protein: CASRRQGRNQPQHF
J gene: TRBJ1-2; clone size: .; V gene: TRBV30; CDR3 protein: CAWSRNSGVHGYTF
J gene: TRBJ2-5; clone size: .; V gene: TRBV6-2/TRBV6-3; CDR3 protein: CASSRQGGQETQYF
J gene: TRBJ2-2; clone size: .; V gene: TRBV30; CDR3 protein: CAWRATGAGGELFF
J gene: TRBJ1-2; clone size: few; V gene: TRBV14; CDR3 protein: CASSQASPGPYGYTF
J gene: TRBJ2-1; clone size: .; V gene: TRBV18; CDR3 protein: CASSIAYNEQFF
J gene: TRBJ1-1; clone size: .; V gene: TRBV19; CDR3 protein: CASSPRGRGAEVGSNTEAFF
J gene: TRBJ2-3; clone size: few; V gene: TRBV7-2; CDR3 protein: CASSSGLAELDTQYF
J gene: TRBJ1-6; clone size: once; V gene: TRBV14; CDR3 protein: CASSQRRYSPLHF
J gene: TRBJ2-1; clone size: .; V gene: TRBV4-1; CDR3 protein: CASSHLTRDPYNEQFF
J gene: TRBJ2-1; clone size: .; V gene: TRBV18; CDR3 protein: CASSPFGTGINEQFF
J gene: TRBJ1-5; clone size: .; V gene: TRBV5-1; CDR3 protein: CASSFGGSNQPQHF
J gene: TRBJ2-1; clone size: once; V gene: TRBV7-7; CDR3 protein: CASSPGLQNNEQFF
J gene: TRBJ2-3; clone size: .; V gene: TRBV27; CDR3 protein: CASSPNRGAASTDTQYF
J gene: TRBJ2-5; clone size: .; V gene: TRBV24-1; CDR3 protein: CATSDRPPDRAQETQYF
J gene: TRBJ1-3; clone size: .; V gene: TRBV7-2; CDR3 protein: CASSLIRDSSNTIYF
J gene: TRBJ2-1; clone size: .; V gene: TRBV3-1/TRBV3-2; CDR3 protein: CASSQGFRSAGARREQFF
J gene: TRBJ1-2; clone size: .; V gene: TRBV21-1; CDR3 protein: CASSASPGRIYGYTF
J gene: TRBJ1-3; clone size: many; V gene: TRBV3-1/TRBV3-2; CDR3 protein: CASSPDRLNTIYF
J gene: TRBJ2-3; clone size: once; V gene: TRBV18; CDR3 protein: CASSYTVNQGLSSDTQYF
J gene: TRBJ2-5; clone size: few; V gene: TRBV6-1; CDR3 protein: CASSEGTAGAGETQYF
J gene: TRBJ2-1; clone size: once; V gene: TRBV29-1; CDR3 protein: CSVEGMGTGRTYNEQFF
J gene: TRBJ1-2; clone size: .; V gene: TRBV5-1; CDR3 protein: CASSLGTGGDGYTF
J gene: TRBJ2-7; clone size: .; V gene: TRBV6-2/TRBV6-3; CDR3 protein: CASSPGGRRTYEQYF
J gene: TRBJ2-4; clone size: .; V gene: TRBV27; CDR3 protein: CASSATLDRFYKNIQYF
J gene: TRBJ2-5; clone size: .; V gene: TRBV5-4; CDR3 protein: CASSLLAGGPSGETQYF
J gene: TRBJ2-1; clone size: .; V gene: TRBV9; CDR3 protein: CASSPPGRGEQFF
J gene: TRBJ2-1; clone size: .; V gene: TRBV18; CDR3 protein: CASSPTGTVIYNEQFF
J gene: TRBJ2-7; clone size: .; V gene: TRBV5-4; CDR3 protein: CASSLTGASYEQYF
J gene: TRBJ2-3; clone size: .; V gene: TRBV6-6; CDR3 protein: CASSYPGTDTQYF
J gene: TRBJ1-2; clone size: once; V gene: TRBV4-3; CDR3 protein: CASSPMGTGGYGYTF
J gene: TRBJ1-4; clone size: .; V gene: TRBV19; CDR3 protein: CASCQGQTTNEKLFF
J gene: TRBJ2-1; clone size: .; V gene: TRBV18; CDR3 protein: CASSPLGRVVNNEQFF
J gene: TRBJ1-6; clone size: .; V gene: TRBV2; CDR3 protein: CASEGGESPLHF
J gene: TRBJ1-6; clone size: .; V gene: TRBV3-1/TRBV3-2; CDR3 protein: CASSPTGTTGSPLHF
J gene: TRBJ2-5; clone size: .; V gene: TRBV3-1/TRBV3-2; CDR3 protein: CASSLWTGQETQYF
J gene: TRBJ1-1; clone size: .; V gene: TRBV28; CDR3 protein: CASSLGGHLNTEAFF
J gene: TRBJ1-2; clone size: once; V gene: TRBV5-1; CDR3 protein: CASSEDRVYGYTF
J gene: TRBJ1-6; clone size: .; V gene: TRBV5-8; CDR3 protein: CASSLAGQGGHSPLHF
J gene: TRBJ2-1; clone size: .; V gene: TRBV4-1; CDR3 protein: CASSQGVYNEQFF
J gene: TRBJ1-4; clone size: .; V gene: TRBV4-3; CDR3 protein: CASSHELPSRGEKLFF
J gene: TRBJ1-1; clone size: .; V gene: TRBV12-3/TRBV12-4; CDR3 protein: CASSLAGGSTFF
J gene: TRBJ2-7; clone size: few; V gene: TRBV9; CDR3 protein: CASSVGTGSSYEQYF